One T cell receptor (beta chain) is described in this entry. The antigen is unknown. The data were taken from a study of T cell responses to AZD1222 COVID-19 vaccine. The wider study: Second-dose groups at about 4 or about 12 weeks were pooled.

Produced via immunoSEQ multiplex PCR; TCRdb's table is partial and in-frame only. The sample records under 110,000 clones, around 84% being singletons. Whole-study results and caveats: With two AZD1222 doses given, Spike-specific TCR breadth and depth both rose. Spike-wide coverage was observed for vaccine-associated CD4 TCRs, with dominant responses at 160-218 and 743-854.

The germline V gene has CDR1 SGHTA and CDR2 FQGNSA. Trimming removed 0 bases from V and 2 bases from J, with 8 bases in between. This CDR3 contains 15 residues. The sample here was peripheral blood, taken on day 0 of AZD1222 vaccination. The sequence derives from an adult in good health. This sequence joins TRBV7-2 and TRBJ1-5, with a tentative D call TRBD1 (5 bases). In DNA form, the CDR3 reads TGTGCCAGCAGCTTAGCGGGGGGGGGCAATCAGCCCCAGCATTTT. It specifies CASSLAGGGNQPQHF.